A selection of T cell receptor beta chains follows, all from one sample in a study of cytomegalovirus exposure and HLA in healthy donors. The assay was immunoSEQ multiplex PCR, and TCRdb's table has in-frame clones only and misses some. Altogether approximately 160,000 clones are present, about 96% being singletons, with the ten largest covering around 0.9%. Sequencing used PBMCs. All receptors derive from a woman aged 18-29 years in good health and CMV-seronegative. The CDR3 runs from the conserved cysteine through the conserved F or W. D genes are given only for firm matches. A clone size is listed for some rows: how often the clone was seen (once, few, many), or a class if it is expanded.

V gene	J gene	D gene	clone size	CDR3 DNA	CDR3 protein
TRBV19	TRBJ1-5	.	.	TGTGCCAGTAGGATACGCGGTCAGGGGATGCGGCAGCCCCAGCATTTT	CASRIRGQGMRQPQHF
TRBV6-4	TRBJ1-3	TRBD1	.	TGTGCCAGCAGCGGTGGGACAGGGGGAAACACCATATATTTT	CASSGGTGGNTIYF
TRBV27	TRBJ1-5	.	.	TGTGCCAGCAGTTTATCGACTGGCAATCAGCCCCAGCATTTT	CASSLSTGNQPQHF
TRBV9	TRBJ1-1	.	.	TGTGCCAGCAGCCAGGGACCGGGGGCTGAAGCTTTCTTT	CASSQGPGAEAFF
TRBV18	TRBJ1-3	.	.	TGTGCCAGCTCCCCAAACATTGAATCGTGGGGAAACACCATATATTTT	CASSPNIESWGNTIYF
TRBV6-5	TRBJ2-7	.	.	TGTGCCAGCAGTTACTCTGAGGGCTACGAGCAGTACTTC	CASSYSEGYEQYF
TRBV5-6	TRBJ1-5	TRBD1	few	TGTGCCAGCAGCTTAATGGGACAGGGGTTCAATCAGCCCCAGCATTTT	CASSLMGQGFNQPQHF
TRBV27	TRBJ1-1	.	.	TGTGCCAGCAGTTTATCCGGGGGTAGAGACACTGAAGCTTTCTTT	CASSLSGGRDTEAFF
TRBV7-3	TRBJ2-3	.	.	TGTGCCAGCAGCAAGTTCCGGGCAGATACGCAGTATTTT	CASSKFRADTQYF
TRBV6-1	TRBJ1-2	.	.	TGTGCCAGCAGTGAACGACTCCACTATGGCTACACCTTC	CASSERLHYGYTF
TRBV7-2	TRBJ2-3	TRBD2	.	TGTGCCAGCACCAATAGCGGGGGGGCCGGAGATACGCAGTATTTT	CASTNSGGAGDTQYF
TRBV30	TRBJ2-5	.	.	TGTGCCTCCACAGGACAGTTTTTCCGAGAGACCCAGTACTTC	CASTGQFFRETQYF
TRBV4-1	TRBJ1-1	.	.	TGCGCCAGCAGCCCACCCGGTGACAGGAAAACTGAAGCTTTCTTT	CASSPPGDRKTEAFF
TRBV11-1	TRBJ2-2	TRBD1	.	TGTGCCAGCACCGACAGGGTCGCCGGGGAGCTGTTTTTT	CASTDRVAGELFF
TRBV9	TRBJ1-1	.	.	TGTGCCAGCAGCGTAGTTTCCCCGGGAGTAACCGAAGCTTTCTTT	CASSVVSPGVTEAFF
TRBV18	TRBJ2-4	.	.	TGTGCCAGCTCATCTATTAGCGAAGCCAAAAACATTCAGTACTTC	CASSSISEAKNIQYF
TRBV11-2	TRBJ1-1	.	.	TGTGCCAGCAGCTTAGGAACAGGGCAAATGAACACTGAAGCTTTCTTT	CASSLGTGQMNTEAFF
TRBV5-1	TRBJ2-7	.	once	TGCGCCAGCAGCCCCCCTACAGGGAGCTCCTACGAGCAGTACTTC	CASSPPTGSSYEQYF
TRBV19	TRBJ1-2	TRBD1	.	TGTGCCAGTACTGGGACAGGGGGCTTGGACTATGGCTACACCTTC	CASTGTGGLDYGYTF
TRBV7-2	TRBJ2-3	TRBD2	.	TGTGCCAGCAGCGGTAGACTAGCGGGGGGGCCGGGCACAGATACGCAGTATTTT	CASSGRLAGGPGTDTQYF
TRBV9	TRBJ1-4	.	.	TGTGCCAGCAGCCCGCGCCTTAAACCCGGAGCTAATGAAAAACTGTTTTTT	CASSPRLKPGANEKLFF
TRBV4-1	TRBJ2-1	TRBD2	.	TGCGCCAGCAGCCAAGATCCCAGCGGGGGGGCTGGTGAGCAGTTCTTC	CASSQDPSGGAGEQFF
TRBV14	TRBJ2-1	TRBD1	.	TGTGCCAGCAGCCAATGGGACAGGATGGGCACCTACAATGAGCAGTTCTTC	CASSQWDRMGTYNEQFF
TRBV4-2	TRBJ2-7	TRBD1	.	TGTGCCAGCAGCCCCTACGAAGGGACAGGGCTCAACGAGCAGTACTTC	CASSPYEGTGLNEQYF
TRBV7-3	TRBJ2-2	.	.	TGTGCCAGCAGCTCACTAGGGCGAGCTGGGGAGCTGTTTTTT	CASSSLGRAGELFF
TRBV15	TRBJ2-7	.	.	TGTGCCACCAGCCCAGGGGACCTTTACTACGAGCAGTACTTC	CATSPGDLYYEQYF
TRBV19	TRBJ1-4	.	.	TGTGCCAGTAGTACACCCTCGGCAGGGTATGAAAAACTGTTTTTT	CASSTPSAGYEKLFF
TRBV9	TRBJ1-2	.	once	TGTGCCAGCAGCGTAAGGGGGAGGGCGTACGATGGCTACACCTTC	CASSVRGRAYDGYTF
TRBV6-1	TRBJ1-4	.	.	TGTGCCAGCACCCGGGGTGACCATAATGAAAAACTGTTTTTT	CASTRGDHNEKLFF
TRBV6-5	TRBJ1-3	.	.	TGTGCCAGCAGTTACTCGAACGGGGGTGACACCATATATTTT	CASSYSNGGDTIYF
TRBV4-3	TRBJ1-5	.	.	TGCGCCAGCAGCCCCGCCTATAATGCCGATAGCAATCAGCCCCAGCATTTT	CASSPAYNADSNQPQHF
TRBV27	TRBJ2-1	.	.	TGTGCCAGCAGTCCTCGGGGGAGCCCCTACAATGAGCAGTTCTTC	CASSPRGSPYNEQFF
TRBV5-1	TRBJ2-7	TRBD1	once	TGCGCCAGCAGCTCTTCCGGGACAGGGGTGTACGAGCAGTACTTC	CASSSSGTGVYEQYF
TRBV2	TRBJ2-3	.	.	TGTGCCAGCAGTGAAATCTACACAGATACGCAGTATTTT	CASSEIYTDTQYF
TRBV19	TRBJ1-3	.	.	TGTGCCAGTAGCCCAGGCCACTCTGGAAACACCATATATTTT	CASSPGHSGNTIYF
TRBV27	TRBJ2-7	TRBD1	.	TGTGCCAGCAGTCCCCGGGACAGGGGAGTCGAGCAGTACTTC	CASSPRDRGVEQYF
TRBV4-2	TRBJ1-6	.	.	TGTGCCAGCAGCCAAGAACAGGGAGTTTCACCCCTCCACTTT	CASSQEQGVSPLHF
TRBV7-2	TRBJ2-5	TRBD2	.	TGTGCCAGCAGCTTAGGTTCTAGCGGGGGGGCGTGGGAGACCCAGTACTTC	CASSLGSSGGAWETQYF
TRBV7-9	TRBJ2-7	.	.	TGTGCCAGCAGCGTGACAGAAACCTACGAGCAGTACTTC	CASSVTETYEQYF
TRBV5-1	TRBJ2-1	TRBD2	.	TGCGCCAGCAGCTTCTTTCGCCGGACTAGCGGCAATGAGCAGTTCTTC	CASSFFRRTSGNEQFF
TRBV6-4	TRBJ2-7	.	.	TGTGCCAGCAGTGACCCGGTGCAAGGGGGTCCTATCTACGAGCAGTACTTC	CASSDPVQGGPIYEQYF
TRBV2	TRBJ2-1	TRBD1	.	TGTGCCGACAGGGTCCCATCATACAATGAGCAGTTCTTC	CADRVPSYNEQFF
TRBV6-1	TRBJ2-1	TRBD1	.	TGTGCCAGCAGTGGGGACAGGGGGCTCTACAATGAGCAGTTCTTC	CASSGDRGLYNEQFF
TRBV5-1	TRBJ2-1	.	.	TGCGCCAGCAGCTTGGCTGGCCTCCCATCCTACAATGAGCAGTTCTTC	CASSLAGLPSYNEQFF
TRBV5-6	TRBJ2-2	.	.	TGTGCCAGCAGCTTGTTTATTGGACAGATCACCGGGGAGCTGTTTTTT	CASSLFIGQITGELFF
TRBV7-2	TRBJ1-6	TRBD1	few	TGTGCCAGCAGCCAACAGGGGATGATTAATTCACCCCTCCACTTT	CASSQQGMINSPLHF